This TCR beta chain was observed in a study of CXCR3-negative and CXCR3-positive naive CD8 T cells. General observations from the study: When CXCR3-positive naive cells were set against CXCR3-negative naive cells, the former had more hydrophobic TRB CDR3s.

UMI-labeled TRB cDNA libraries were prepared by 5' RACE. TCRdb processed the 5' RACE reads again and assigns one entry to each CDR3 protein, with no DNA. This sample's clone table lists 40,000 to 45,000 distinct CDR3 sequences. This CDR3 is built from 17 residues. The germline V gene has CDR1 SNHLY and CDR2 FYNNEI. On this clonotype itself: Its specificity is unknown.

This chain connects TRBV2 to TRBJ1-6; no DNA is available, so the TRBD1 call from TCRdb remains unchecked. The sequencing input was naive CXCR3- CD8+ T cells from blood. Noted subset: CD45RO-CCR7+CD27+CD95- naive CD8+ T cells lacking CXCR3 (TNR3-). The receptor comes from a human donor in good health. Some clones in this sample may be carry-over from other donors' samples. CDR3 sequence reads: CASRTGTGGANNSPLHF.